A single sample is the source of the 13 T cell receptor beta chains below, sequenced in a study of shared clonotypes between healthy human individuals. Some clones are missing from TCRdb's copy, which holds only in-frame ones; the method was immunoSEQ multiplex PCR. The sample gives 650,000 to 800,000 clones, around 90% of which show up once; 24% is in the top ten. CD45RO-negative, CCR7-selected cells formed the naive CD8 fraction, which excluded terminally differentiated effector memory CD45RA+ cells. Sequenced sample: naive CD8+ T cells sorted from blood. The receptor source for this set is a man aged 30 to 39 in good health.

The chain has TRBV4-1 and TRBJ1-4, with TRBD1 matching over 11 bases. Trimming cost V 0 bases and J 14 bases; bases outside gene matches: 8. The CDR3 is 15 residues long. The germline gives CDR1 MGHRA, CDR2 YSYEKL. This chain's CDR3 is CASSQEGTGGFGLFF. The CDR3 coding sequence is TGCGCCAGCAGCCAAGAGGGGACAGGGGGTTTTGGGCTGTTTTTT.

This clone appeared once. The chain carries TRBV6-5 and TRBJ2-1; 7 bases map to TRBD2. CDR1 MNHEY and CDR2 SVGAGI come from the germline V gene. The CDR3 contains 14 residues. J was trimmed by 6 bases and V by 5 bases; bases with no gene match: 7. CDR3 coding DNA: TGTGCCAGCAGTAACGGGGGGTGGGGCAATGAGCAGTTCTTC. Translating gives CASSNGGWGNEQFF.

The rearrangement links TRBV25-1 to TRBJ2-7; D remains ambiguous. This CDR3 has 14 amino acids. The V gene lost 6 bases and the J gene lost 0 bases, with 12 bases spanning the gap. CDR1 MGHDK and CDR2 SYGVNS come from the germline V gene. The CDR3 sequence: CASSEVYSSYEQYF. In DNA, the CDR3 is TGTGCCAGCAGCGAGGTGTATAGCTCCTACGAGCAGTACTTC.

This chain connects TRBV7-9 to TRBJ1-3; weak D call: TRBD1 (6 bases). The CDR3 runs to 17 residues. The V end lost 5 bases, the J end lost 1 base, and 18 bases lay between the germline ends. The V gene's germline CDR1 is SEHNR and CDR2 FQNEAQ (reference sequence). The chain's CDR3 is CASSPSPGHISGNTIYF. CDR3 coding DNA: TGTGCCAGCAGCCCTAGCCCGGGACATATATCTGGAAACACCATATATTTT.

V usage is TRBV2 and J usage is TRBJ2-1; D gene unclear. The CDR3 has 15 residues. V was shortened by 6 bases and J by 5 bases, with 17 bases between the two germline ends. Germline loops: CDR1 SNHLY, CDR2 FYNNEI. This CDR3 is CASRPRANGDNEQFF. Written as DNA, the CDR3 is TGTGCCAGCAGGCCGCGAGCGAACGGTGACAATGAGCAGTTCTTC.

This rearrangement joins TRBV28 to TRBJ2-7; maybe TRBD1 (6 bases). Per germline, CDR1 MDHEN and CDR2 SYDVKM. Trimming pared 8 bases from V and 5 bases from J, leaving 22 bases between. There are 15 residues in the CDR3. The DNA for the CDR3 is TGTGCCAGCCGGGACCCGAGACAGGTGGGTCACGAGCAGTACTTC. It encodes CASRDPRQVGHEQYF.

This chain links TRBV4-3 with TRBJ2-7; 9 bases fit TRBD1. The V and J ends lost 0 bases and 0 bases, in that order; junction bases with no gene match: 6. Germline V lookup: CDR1 LGHNA, CDR2 YSLEER. This CDR3 is 17 amino acids long. This CDR3 is CASSQEYGTGTSYEQYF. The CDR3 coding sequence is TGCGCCAGCAGCCAAGAATACGGGACAGGGACCTCCTACGAGCAGTACTTC.

Here the CDR3 reads CASVAGGSYEQYF. In DNA, the CDR3 is TGTGCCAGCGTAGCGGGAGGTTCCTACGAGCAGTACTTC. The chain uses TRBV7-8 and TRBJ2-7, with 10 bases that match TRBD2. V was clipped by 8 bases and J by 1 base; unmatched bases: 2. There are 13 residues in the CDR3. Germline values: CDR1 SGHVS, CDR2 FQNEAQ.

The chain combines TRBV9 with TRBJ2-2; tentatively, D is TRBD2 (6 bases). CDR3 length: 14 residues. The V end was cut by 2 bases, the J end by 10 bases, with 15 bases between. The germline CDR1 and CDR2 sequences are SGDLS and YYNGEE. The CDR3 DNA reads as TGTGCCAGCAGCGTGGGGACTCCCGCCGTGGAGCTGTTTTTT. Its protein product is CASSVGTPAVELFF.

The chain has TRBV7-9 and TRBJ2-5; TRBD1 agrees at 9 bases. The length of the CDR3 is 16 residues. V dropped 5 bases and J dropped 3; count of bases not matched to a gene: 10. The germline V gene encodes CDR1 SEHNR and CDR2 FQNEAQ (reference sequence). The CDR3 is CASSPTDRGEEETQYF. The CDR3 bases are TGTGCCAGCAGCCCCACAGACAGGGGGGAAGAAGAGACCCAGTACTTC.

The chain joins TRBV7-9 to TRBJ1-1, with unresolved D. This CDR3 is 14 amino acids long. The ends were cut back, 1 base at V and 5 bases at J, with 11 bases in the middle. From germline, CDR1 is SEHNR and CDR2 FQNEAQ (reference sequence). The chain's CDR3 is CASSLDPGWTEAFF. The DNA of the CDR3 is TGTGCCAGCAGCTTAGATCCGGGGTGGACTGAAGCTTTCTTT. Using reference TRBV7-9 and TRBJ1-1 for the parts outside the CDR3, the full variable domain is DTGVSQNPRHKITKRGQNVTFRCDPISEHNRLYWYRQTLGQGPEFLTYFQNEAQLEKSRLLSDRFSAERPKGSFSTLEIQRTEQGDSAMYLCASSLDPGWTEAFFGQGTRLTVV.

This chain joins TRBV10-1 and TRBJ2-7, with 11 bases aligning to TRBD2. V lost 3 bases, J lost 3 bases, and 7 bases stayed unmatched. The CDR3 is 16 residues long. In germline, CDR1 is WNHNN, CDR2 SYGVQD (reference sequence). CDR3 in amino acids: CASSDGLAGMIYEQYF. The CDR3 DNA reads TGCGCCAGCAGTGATGGACTAGCGGGTATGATCTACGAGCAGTACTTC.

The rearrangement links TRBV7-3 to TRBJ1-1, with D perhaps matching TRBD1 (6 bases). V was pared by 2 bases and J by 0 bases, with 10 bases between. The CDR3 totals 15 residues. CDR1 and CDR2 from the germline V gene are SGHTA and FQGTGA. The CDR3 nucleotides are TGTGCCAGCAGCTTACAGGGGAACATGAACACTGAAGCTTTCTTT. It translates to CASSLQGNMNTEAFF.